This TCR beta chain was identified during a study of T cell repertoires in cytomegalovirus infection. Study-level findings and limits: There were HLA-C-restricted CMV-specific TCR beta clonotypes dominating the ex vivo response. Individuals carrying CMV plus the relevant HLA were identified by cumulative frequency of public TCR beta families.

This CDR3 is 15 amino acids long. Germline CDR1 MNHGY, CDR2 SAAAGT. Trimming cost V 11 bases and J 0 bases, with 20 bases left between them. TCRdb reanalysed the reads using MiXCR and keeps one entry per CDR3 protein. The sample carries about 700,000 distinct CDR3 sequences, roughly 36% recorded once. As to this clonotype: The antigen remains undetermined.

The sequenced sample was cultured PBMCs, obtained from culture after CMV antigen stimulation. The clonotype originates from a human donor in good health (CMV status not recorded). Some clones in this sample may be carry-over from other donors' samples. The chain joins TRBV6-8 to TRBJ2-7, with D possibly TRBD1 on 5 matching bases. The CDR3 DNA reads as TGTGCCGTTAAGGGGAACGTCCAAAGCTCCTACGAGCAGTACTTC. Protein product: CAVKGNVQSSYEQYF.